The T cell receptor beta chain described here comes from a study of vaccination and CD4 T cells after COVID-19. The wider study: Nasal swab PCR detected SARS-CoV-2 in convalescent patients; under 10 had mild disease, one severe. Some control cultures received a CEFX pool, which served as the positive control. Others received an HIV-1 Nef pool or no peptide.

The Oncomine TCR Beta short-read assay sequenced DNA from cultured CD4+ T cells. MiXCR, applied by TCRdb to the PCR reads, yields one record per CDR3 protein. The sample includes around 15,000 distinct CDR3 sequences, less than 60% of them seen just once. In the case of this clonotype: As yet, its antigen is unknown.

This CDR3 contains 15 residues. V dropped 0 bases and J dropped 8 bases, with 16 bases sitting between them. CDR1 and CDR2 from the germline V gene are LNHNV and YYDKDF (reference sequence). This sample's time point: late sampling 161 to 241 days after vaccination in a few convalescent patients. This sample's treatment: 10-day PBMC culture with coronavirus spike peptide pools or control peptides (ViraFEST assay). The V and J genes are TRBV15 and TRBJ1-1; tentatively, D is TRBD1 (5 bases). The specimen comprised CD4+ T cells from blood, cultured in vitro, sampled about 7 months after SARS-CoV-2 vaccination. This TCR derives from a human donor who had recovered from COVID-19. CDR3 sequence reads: CATSRDRVVFSEAFF. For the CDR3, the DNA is TGTGCCACCAGCAGAGACAGGGTCGTATTCTCCGAAGCTTTCTTT.